These 27 T cell receptor beta chains came from one sample sequenced in a study of blood T cell repertoires in COVID-19 (dated by TCRdb to 2020 to 2021). To prepare the library, the immunoSEQ multiplex PCR assay was applied. TCRdb retrieved this table from immuneACCESS and kept in-frame rearrangements only. Not all clones are present; in checked studies, unresolved V genes account for under half, and no reason is known for the remainder. Counted in this sample were approximately 310,000 clones; 80% to 90% of them appeared once. Over 2% of the sample comes from the top ten. Specimen: PBMCs or T cells enriched from blood (not recorded which). Source of these receptors: a man aged 25 to 45 who had recovered from COVID-19.

This sequence joins TRBV3-1 (or the pseudogene TRBV3-2) and TRBJ1-6; no definite D call. This CDR3 has 18 amino acids. Germline V gives CDR1 LGHDT, CDR2 YNNKEL (reference sequence). Trimming shortened V by 0 bases and J by 9 bases, and 21 bases separated the two germline ends. For the CDR3, the DNA is TGTGCCAGCAGCCAAGACTTTAAAAGGAGGACGTTGGCTTCACCCCTCCACTTT. Translation: CASSQDFKRRTLASPLHF.

The chain uses TRBV5-1 and TRBJ2-7; 8 bases are a match to TRBD1. The V and J ends lost 0 bases and 4 bases, in that order; junction bases with no gene match: 3. Germline CDR1 is SGHRS and CDR2 is YFSETQ. The CDR3 is made up of 14 amino acids. This CDR3 is CASSLDRGSYEQYF. CDR3 sequence (DNA): TGCGCCAGCAGCTTGGACAGGGGGTCGTACGAGCAGTACTTC.

This chain connects TRBV6-5 to TRBJ1-1; 10 positions agree with TRBD1. Germline CDR1 is MNHEY and CDR2 is SVGAGI. J gave up 4 bases and V 6 bases, and 8 bases lay outside the gene matches. CDR3 length equals 15 residues. The CDR3 region has the DNA TGTGCCAGCAGCTTACTGACAGGGGGCGCCACTGAAGCTTTCTTT. It yields the protein CASSLLTGGATEAFF.

The chain couples TRBV5-4 to TRBJ2-1, with 13 nucleotides matching TRBD2. The CDR3 spans 16 residues. J lost 3 bases, V lost 3 bases, and 3 bases had no gene match. Germline CDR1 is SGHNT and CDR2 is YYREEE (reference sequence). The DNA for the CDR3 is TGTGCCAGCAGCTCCGGACTAGCGGGGGTCTACAATGAGCAGTTCTTC. Its translation is CASSSGLAGVYNEQFF.

The CDR3 loop is CASSDLGSGGGDTQYF. Written as DNA, the CDR3 is TGTGCCAGCAGTGATCTCGGTAGCGGGGGTGGGGATACGCAGTATTTT. V is TRBV2 and J is TRBJ2-3; 9 nucleotides align to TRBD2. Trimming removed 3 bases from V and 6 bases from J; junction bases left unmatched: 10. CDR1 SNHLY and CDR2 FYNNEI come from the germline V gene. There are 16 residues in the CDR3.

This sequence joins TRBV9 and TRBJ2-5; 8 bases line up with TRBD2. Germline V CDR1 and CDR2: SGDLS, YYNGEE. The CDR3 spans 17 residues. The trim removed 0 bases at V and 2 bases at J, leaving 9 bases unmatched. CDR3 residues: CASSVAPSGGAQETQYF. DNA for the CDR3: TGTGCCAGCAGCGTAGCCCCCTCCGGGGGGGCACAAGAGACCCAGTACTTC.

The chain recombines TRBV11-2 with TRBJ1-1, with 9 bases lining up with TRBD1. Germline values: CDR1 SGHAT, CDR2 FQNNGV. This CDR3 has 14 residues. V shed 4 bases and J 11 bases; nucleotides not matched to a gene: 11. The CDR3: CASSSPGQGRLAFF. CDR3 DNA sequence: TGTGCCAGCAGCTCCCCGGGACAGGGTCGTTTGGCTTTCTTT.

V gene TRBV30 combines with J gene TRBJ2-3; unclear D gene. The V gene lost 5 bases and the J gene lost 4 bases, with 10 bases spanning the gap. The germline V gene encodes CDR1 GTSNPN and CDR2 SVGIG (reference sequence). The CDR3 covers 12 residues. The CDR3 DNA reads TGTGCCTGGGGATCAACTCCAGATACGCAGTATTTT. Translated: CAWGSTPDTQYF.

The rearrangement joins TRBV29-1 to TRBJ1-1; D gene uncertain. Germline CDR1 reads SQVTM; CDR2 reads ANQGSEA. The V and J ends lost 1 base and 11 bases respectively, with 17 bases between them. CDR3 length: 13 amino acids. Here the CDR3 DNA reads TGCAGCGTTGAAGGGCTCGCCAGCCGAGGCGCTTTCTTT. This sequence encodes CSVEGLASRGAFF.

The chain recombines TRBV5-1 with TRBJ2-5, with 8 positions matching TRBD1. V was pared by 4 bases and J by 5 bases, with 7 bases of the junction left unmatched. The V gene's germline CDR1 is SGHRS and CDR2 YFSETQ. This CDR3 region has 14 residues. CDR3 in DNA: TGCGCCAGCAGCCGAGGACAGGGTGACGAGACCCAGTACTTC. Translating it yields CASSRGQGDETQYF.

This chain uses TRBV7-2 with TRBJ2-7, with D unresolved. CDR3 size: 12 residues. The germline gives CDR1 SGHTA, CDR2 FQGNSA. The ends were cut back, 1 base at V and 6 bases at J, with 7 bases in the middle. This chain's CDR3 is CASSLVRLEQYF. For the CDR3, the DNA is TGTGCCAGCAGCTTAGTCAGGCTCGAGCAGTACTTC.

CDR3 protein: CAISTGESGYTF. CDR3 bases: TGTGCCATCAGTACAGGGGAAAGTGGCTACACCTTC. The rearrangement uses TRBV10-3 and TRBJ1-2; 7 nucleotides agree with TRBD1. The CDR3 spans 12 residues. J was trimmed by 7 bases and V by 5 bases; bases with no gene match: 4. Germline-derived CDR1 and CDR2 are ENHRY and SYGVKD.

The genes are TRBV19 and TRBJ1-6; 7 positions match TRBD1. The ends lost 8 bases at V and 6 bases at J; junction bases unmatched: 4. The length of the CDR3 is 13 residues. The germline gives CDR1 LNHDA, CDR2 SQIVND (reference sequence). CDR3 protein: CASARQGNSPLHF. Here the CDR3 DNA reads TGTGCCAGTGCCAGACAGGGTAATTCACCCCTCCACTTT. The full variable domain, rest sourced from reference TRBV19 and TRBJ1-6, is DGGITQSPKYLFRKEGQNVTLSCEQNLNHDAMYWYRQDPGQGLRLIYYSQIVNDFQKGDIAEGYSVSREKKESFPLTVTSAQKNPTAFYLCASARQGNSPLHFGNGTRLTVT.

The chain has TRBV19 and TRBJ1-1; D unclear. The germline gives CDR1 LNHDA, CDR2 SQIVND (reference sequence). V dropped 5 bases and J dropped 3 bases, with 10 bases sitting between them. There are 13 residues in the CDR3. The CDR3 bases are TGTGCCAGTAGTCAGAGGAGGGACACTGAAGCTTTCTTT. Translation: CASSQRRDTEAFF.

The chain uses TRBV5-1 and TRBJ1-5, with D possibly matching TRBD1 (6 bases). Trimming took 0 bases from V and 1 from J, leaving 8 bases between them. This CDR3 comprises 15 residues. The germline CDR1 and CDR2 sequences are SGHRS and YFSETQ. DNA for the CDR3: TGCGCCAGCAGCTTGGCCGGGACAAGCAATCAGCCCCAGCATTTT. Protein: CASSLAGTSNQPQHF.

The gene calls are TRBV4-2 and TRBJ1-2, with 8 bases that match TRBD1. The CDR3 covers 15 residues. The germline V gene encodes CDR1 LGHNA and CDR2 YNFKEQ. V lost 3 bases and J lost 4; bases outside the gene matches: 7. The CDR3 region is CASSQGSTGGYGYTF. The CDR3 DNA reads as TGTGCCAGCAGCCAGGGAAGTACAGGGGGCTATGGCTACACCTTC.

This clone is a singleton in its sample. The rearrangement uses TRBV2 and TRBJ1-3, with 7 bases lining up with TRBD1. The CDR3 spans 15 residues. V lost 6 bases to trimming and J lost 0 bases; unmatched junction nucleotides: 5. Germline V lookup: CDR1 SNHLY, CDR2 FYNNEI. The CDR3, as DNA: TGTGCCAGCAGCGGACAGGCCTCCTCTGGAAACACCATATATTTT. It specifies CASSGQASSGNTIYF.

This sequence joins TRBV6-6 and TRBJ2-7; 7 bases fit TRBD2. Germline CDR1 is MNHNY and CDR2 is SVGAGI (reference sequence). The CDR3 contains 15 residues. The V gene end was trimmed by 5 bases and the J gene end by 1 base; junction bases not matched to a gene: 8. The CDR3 bases are TGTGCCAGCAGTCCCGGAGCGGGGCCTTCCTACGAGCAGTACTTC. Its protein is CASSPGAGPSYEQYF.

The rearrangement joins TRBV18 to TRBJ2-3; D is unresolved. This CDR3 has 15 amino acids. Between the trimmed V and J ends, which lost 1 base and 2 bases, there was a span of 10 bases. From germline, CDR1 is KGHSH and CDR2 LQKENI. CDR3 protein: CASSPRRQNTDTQYF. The DNA of the CDR3 is TGTGCCAGCTCACCACGTCGCCAGAACACAGATACGCAGTATTTT.

The chain combines TRBV11-2 with TRBJ1-3, with 9 bases aligning to TRBD1. The CDR3 sequence is 18 residues long. The germline CDR1 and CDR2 sequences are SGHAT and FQNNGV. J gave up 0 bases and V 6 bases, and 12 bases lay outside the gene matches. The CDR3 sequence: CASRGDRVGIFSGNTIYF. CDR3 in DNA: TGTGCCAGCAGGGGGGACAGGGTCGGAATTTTCTCTGGAAACACCATATATTTT.

The chain has TRBV19 and TRBJ1-5, with D possibly being TRBD1 (6 bases). The CDR3 contains 15 residues. The germline V and J ends were trimmed by 2 bases and 7 bases, with 15 bases remaining between them. The germline gives CDR1 LNHDA, CDR2 SQIVND (reference sequence). The CDR3 spells CASSIITGNNQPQHF. The CDR3 nucleotides read TGTGCCAGTAGTATAATTACAGGGAATAACCAGCCCCAGCATTTT.

The genes are TRBV7-9 and TRBJ1-4, with a possible D match to TRBD1 (5 bases). Trimming left V 1 base short and J 3 bases short, with 9 bases between. The CDR3 consists of 15 residues. Germline V CDR1 and CDR2: SEHNR, FQNEAQ (reference sequence). CDR3 DNA: TGTGCCAGCAGCTTAGTCCCAGGGCCTAATGAAAAACTGTTTTTT. It encodes CASSLVPGPNEKLFF. Looking up the rest from reference TRBV7-9 and TRBJ1-4 gives the full variable domain: DTGVSQNPRHKITKRGQNVTFRCDPISEHNRLYWYRQTLGQGPEFLTYFQNEAQLEKSRLLSDRFSAERPKGSFSTLEIQRTEQGDSAMYLCASSLVPGPNEKLFFGSGTQLSVL.

This clone was observed a few times. V usage is TRBV2 and J usage is TRBJ2-7, with D unresolved. Germline V gene lookup returns CDR1 SNHLY and CDR2 FYNNEI. The CDR3 totals 12 residues. V lost 6 bases and J 5 bases, leaving 11 bases between the germline ends. The CDR3, as DNA: TGTGCCAGCAGGCTAGAGAGCCACGAGCAGTACTTC. Its translation: CASRLESHEQYF. Supplemented by reference TRBV2 and TRBJ2-7, the full variable domain reads EPEVTQTPSHQVTQMGQEVILRCVPISNHLYFYWYRQILGQKVEFLVSFYNNEISEKSEIFDDQFSVERPDGSNFTLKIRSTKLEDSAMYFCASRLESHEQYFGPGTRLTVT.

In nucleotides, the CDR3 is TGCAGCGTTGTTGGGGGGAGCTCCTACAATGAGCAGTTCTTC. Its translation is CSVVGGSSYNEQFF. This rearrangement joins TRBV29-1 to TRBJ2-1, with a tentative D call TRBD2 (6 bases). The CDR3 consists of 14 residues. The V end lost 4 bases, the J end lost 0 bases, and 10 bases lay between the germline ends. The germline CDR1 and CDR2 sequences are SQVTM and ANQGSEA.

The gene calls are TRBV19 and TRBJ1-1; D remains unclear. CDR1 LNHDA and CDR2 SQIVND come from the germline V gene (reference sequence). CDR3 length: 14 residues. V gave up 5 bases and J gave up 2 bases, with 12 bases separating them. The CDR3 DNA follows: TGTGCCAGTAGTCCCCTTTCCCTTAACACTGAAGCTTTCTTT. It encodes CASSPLSLNTEAFF.

The CDR3 sequence is CSASKRRRGMYEQYF. The DNA for the CDR3 is TGCAGTGCTAGTAAGAGGCGCAGGGGGATGTACGAGCAGTACTTC. This chain joins TRBV20-1 and TRBJ2-7, with 7 bases aligning to TRBD1. The CDR3 length is 15 residues. V was pared by 3 bases and J by 4 bases, with 12 bases of the junction left unmatched. The V gene's germline CDR1 is DFQATT and CDR2 SNEGSKA (reference sequence).

The rearrangement joins TRBV4-3 to TRBJ2-7; the match to TRBD1 covers 9 bases. The CDR3 loop spans 16 amino acids. Trimming cost V 0 bases and J 5 bases; bases outside gene matches: 8. The germline gives CDR1 LGHNA, CDR2 YSLEER. The CDR3: CASSQDIGTGSDEQYF. CDR3 bases: TGCGCCAGCAGCCAAGATATTGGGACAGGGTCCGACGAGCAGTACTTC.